In its sample, the clone carrying this T cell receptor (beta chain) was seen many times. Its target is unknown. The source of the sample is a study of blood T cells in healthy people across ages. The study, taken as a whole, reports: The recorded TCR beta diversity per million T cells decreased in a roughly linear manner with age. The diversity estimates, figures obtained from one million T cells, were considered underestimates.

Germline trimming cut 1 base from V and 5 bases from J; bases unmatched to any gene: 5. Germline-derived CDR1 and CDR2 are LGHDT and YNNKEL (reference sequence). The CDR3 runs to 15 residues. Isolation per sample recovered at least 7 million PBMCs. Through a sample-barcoded 5' primer and a J-beta primer mix, a second PCR was run for roughly 6 to 11 cycles. CDR3-containing paired-end reads numbering at least 3 million came from each sample. TCRdb analysed the 5' RACE reads with MiXCR anew, one entry per CDR3 protein. The sample comprises 550,000 to 650,000 distinct CDR3 sequences, roughly 31% of which are singletons, and approximately 14% rests with the top ten.

This chain links TRBV3-1 with TRBJ1-1; 9 bases are shared with TRBD1. Material: blood. The origin of this receptor is a woman over 75 in good health. CDR3 sequence reads: CASSQGTGVGTEAFF. The CDR3 DNA reads TGTGCCAGCAGCCAAGGGACAGGGGTAGGGACTGAAGCTTTCTTT.